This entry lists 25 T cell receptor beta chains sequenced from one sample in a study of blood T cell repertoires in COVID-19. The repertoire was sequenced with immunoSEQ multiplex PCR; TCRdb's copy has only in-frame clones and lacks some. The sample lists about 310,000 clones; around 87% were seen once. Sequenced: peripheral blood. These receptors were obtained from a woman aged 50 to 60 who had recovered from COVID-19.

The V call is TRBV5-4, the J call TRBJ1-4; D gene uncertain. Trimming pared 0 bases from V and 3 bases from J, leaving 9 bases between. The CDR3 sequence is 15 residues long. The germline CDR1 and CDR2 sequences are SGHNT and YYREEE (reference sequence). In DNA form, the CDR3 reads TGTGCCAGCAGCTTGGCCGGCAGGTCTAATGAAAAACTGTTTTTT. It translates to CASSLAGRSNEKLFF.

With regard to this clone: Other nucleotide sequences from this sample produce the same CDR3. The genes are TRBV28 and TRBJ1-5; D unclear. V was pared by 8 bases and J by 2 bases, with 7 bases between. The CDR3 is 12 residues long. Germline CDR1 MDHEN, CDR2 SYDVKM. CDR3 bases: TGTGCCAGCCGCCGAGGCAATCAGCCCCAGCATTTT. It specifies CASRRGNQPQHF.

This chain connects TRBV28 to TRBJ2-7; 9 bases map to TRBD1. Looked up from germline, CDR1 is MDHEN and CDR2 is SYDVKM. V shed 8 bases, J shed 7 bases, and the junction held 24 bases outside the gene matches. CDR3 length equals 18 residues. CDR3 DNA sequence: TGTGCCAGCGCGACAGGGGGTACAAGGGCCCTGAAATACGGTGAGCAGTACTTC. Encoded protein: CASATGGTRALKYGEQYF.

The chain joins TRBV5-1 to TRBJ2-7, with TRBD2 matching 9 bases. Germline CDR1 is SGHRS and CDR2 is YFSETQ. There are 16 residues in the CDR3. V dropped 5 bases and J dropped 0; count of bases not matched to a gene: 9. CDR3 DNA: TGCGCCAGCAGTCAACGACTAGCGGTTCTCTCCTACGAGCAGTACTTC. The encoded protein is CASSQRLAVLSYEQYF.

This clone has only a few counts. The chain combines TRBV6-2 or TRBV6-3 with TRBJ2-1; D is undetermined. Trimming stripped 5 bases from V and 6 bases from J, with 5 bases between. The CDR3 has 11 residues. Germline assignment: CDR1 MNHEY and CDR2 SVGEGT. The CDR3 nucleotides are TGTGCCAGCAGTCGGAGCAATGAGCAGTTCTTC. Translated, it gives CASSRSNEQFF.

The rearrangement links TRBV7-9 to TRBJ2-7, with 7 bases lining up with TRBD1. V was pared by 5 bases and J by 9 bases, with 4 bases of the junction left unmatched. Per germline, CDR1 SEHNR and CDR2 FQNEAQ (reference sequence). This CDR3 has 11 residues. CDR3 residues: CASSGTGAQYF. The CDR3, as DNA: TGTGCCAGCAGCGGCACAGGGGCGCAGTACTTC. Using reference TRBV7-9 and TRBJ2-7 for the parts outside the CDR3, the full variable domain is DTGVSQNPRHKITKRGQNVTFRCDPISEHNRLYWYRQTLGQGPEFLTYFQNEAQLEKSRLLSDRFSAERPKGSFSTLEIQRTEQGDSAMYLCASSGTGAQYFGPGTRLTVT.

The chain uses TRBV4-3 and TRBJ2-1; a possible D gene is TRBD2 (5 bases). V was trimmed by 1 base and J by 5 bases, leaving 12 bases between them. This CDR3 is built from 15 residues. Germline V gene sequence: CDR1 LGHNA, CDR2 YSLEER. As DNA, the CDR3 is TGCGCCAGCAGCCAAGGTGGGTGGCGGGACAATGAGCAGTTCTTC. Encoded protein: CASSQGGWRDNEQFF.

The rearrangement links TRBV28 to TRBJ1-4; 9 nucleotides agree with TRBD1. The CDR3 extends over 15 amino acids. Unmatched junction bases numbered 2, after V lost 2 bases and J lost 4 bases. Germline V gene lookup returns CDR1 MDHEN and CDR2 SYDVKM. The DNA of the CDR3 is TGTGCCAGCAGTTTACCGGGACAGGGTAATGAAAAACTGTTTTTT. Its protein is CASSLPGQGNEKLFF.

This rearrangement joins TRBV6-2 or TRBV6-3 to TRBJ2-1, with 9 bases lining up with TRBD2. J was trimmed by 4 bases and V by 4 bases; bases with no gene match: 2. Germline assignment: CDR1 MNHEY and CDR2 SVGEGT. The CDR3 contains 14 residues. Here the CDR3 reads CASSSLAGYNEQFF. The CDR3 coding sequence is TGTGCCAGCAGTTCCCTAGCGGGATACAATGAGCAGTTCTTC.

The CDR3 here is CASSPLGVVVETQYF. CDR3 bases: TGTGCCAGCAGTCCTTTAGGGGTAGTCGTGGAGACCCAGTACTTC. V gene TRBV27 combines with J gene TRBJ2-5; TRBD1 might be the D (5 bases). V shed 5 bases and J shed 5 bases, with 18 bases lying between them. In germline, CDR1 is MNHEY, CDR2 SMNVEV (reference sequence). The CDR3 loop spans 15 amino acids.

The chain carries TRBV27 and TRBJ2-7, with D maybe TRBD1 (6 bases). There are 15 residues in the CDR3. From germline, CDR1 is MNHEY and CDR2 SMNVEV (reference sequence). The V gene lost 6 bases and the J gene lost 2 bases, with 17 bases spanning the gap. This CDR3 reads CASSPSPGAPYEQYF. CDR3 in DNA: TGTGCCAGCAGCCCCTCCCCAGGGGCACCCTACGAGCAGTACTTC.

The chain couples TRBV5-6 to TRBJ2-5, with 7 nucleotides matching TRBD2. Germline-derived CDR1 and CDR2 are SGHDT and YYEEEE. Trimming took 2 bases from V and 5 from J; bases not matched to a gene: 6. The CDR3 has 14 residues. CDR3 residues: CASSFGTKGETQYF. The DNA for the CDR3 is TGTGCCAGCAGCTTTGGGACTAAAGGGGAGACCCAGTACTTC.

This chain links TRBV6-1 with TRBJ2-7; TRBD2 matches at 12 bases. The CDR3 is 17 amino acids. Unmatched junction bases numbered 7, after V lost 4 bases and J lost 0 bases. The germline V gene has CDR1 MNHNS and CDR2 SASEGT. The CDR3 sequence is CASSAQLAGGPSYEQYF. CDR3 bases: TGTGCCAGCAGTGCACAGCTAGCGGGAGGGCCCTCCTACGAGCAGTACTTC.

CDR3 in amino acids: CASSPRGRSAGANVLTF. CDR3 coding DNA: TGTGCCAGCAGCCCCCGGGGGAGGTCCGCTGGGGCCAACGTCCTGACTTTC. This chain uses TRBV7-2 with TRBJ2-6; TRBD2 is a possible D gene (6 bases). Germline V lookup: CDR1 SGHTA, CDR2 FQGNSA. The CDR3 spans 17 residues. The V end lost 5 bases, the J end lost 2 bases, and 16 bases lay between the germline ends.

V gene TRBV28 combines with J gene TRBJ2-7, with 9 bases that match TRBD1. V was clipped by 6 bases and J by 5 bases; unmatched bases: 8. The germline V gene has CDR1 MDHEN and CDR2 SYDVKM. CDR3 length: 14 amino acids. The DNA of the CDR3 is TGTGCCAGCAGCCCAGACAGGGGGTCCGACGAGCAGTACTTC. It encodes CASSPDRGSDEQYF.

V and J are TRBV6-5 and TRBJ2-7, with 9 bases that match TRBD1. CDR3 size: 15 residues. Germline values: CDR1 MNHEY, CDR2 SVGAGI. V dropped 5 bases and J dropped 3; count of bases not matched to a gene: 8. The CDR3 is CASSTRDRALYEQYF. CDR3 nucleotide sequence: TGTGCCAGCAGTACCCGGGACAGGGCGCTCTACGAGCAGTACTTC.

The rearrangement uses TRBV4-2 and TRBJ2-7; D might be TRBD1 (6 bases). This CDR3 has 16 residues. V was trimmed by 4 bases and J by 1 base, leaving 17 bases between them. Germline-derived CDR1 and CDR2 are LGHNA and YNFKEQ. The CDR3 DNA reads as TGTGCCAGCAGCCCCGCCTCTGGGCAGGGGTCCTACGAGCAGTACTTC. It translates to CASSPASGQGSYEQYF.

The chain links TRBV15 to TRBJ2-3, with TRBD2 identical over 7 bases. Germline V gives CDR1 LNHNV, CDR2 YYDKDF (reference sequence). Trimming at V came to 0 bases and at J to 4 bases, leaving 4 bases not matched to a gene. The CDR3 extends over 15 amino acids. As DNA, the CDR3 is TGTGCCACCAGCAGAGATTGGCTAGCGGCAGATACGCAGTATTTT. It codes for CATSRDWLAADTQYF. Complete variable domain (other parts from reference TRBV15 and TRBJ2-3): DAMVIQNPRYQVTQFGKPVTLSCSQTLNHNVMYWYQQKSSQAPKLLFHYYDKDFNNEADTPDNFQSRRPNTSFCFLDIRSPGLGDTAMYLCATSRDWLAADTQYFGPGTRLTVL.

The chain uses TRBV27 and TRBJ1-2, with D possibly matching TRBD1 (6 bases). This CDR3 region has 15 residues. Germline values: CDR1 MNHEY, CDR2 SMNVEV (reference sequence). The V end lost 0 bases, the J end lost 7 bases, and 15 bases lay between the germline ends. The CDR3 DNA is TGTGCCAGCAGTTTATCAGACAGGCTCTCGGGTGGCTACACCTTC. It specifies CASSLSDRLSGGYTF.

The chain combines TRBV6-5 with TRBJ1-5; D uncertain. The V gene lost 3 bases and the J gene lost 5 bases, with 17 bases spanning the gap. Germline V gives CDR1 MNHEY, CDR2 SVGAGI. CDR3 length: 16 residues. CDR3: CASSYRAELDYQPQHF. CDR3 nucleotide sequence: TGTGCCAGCAGTTATAGGGCAGAACTAGATTATCAGCCCCAGCATTTT.

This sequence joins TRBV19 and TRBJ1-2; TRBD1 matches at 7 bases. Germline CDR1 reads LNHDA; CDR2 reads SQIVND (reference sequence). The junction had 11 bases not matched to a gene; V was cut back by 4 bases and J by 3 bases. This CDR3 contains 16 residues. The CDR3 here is CASSTSRQGHYYGYTF. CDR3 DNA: TGTGCCAGTAGTACTTCCCGACAGGGACACTACTATGGCTACACCTTC.

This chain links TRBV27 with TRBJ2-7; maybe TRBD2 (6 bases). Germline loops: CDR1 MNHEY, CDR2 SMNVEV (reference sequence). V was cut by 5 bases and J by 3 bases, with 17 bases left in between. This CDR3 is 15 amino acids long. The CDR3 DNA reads TGTGCCAGCAGTAAGGGGCGGGATACCTTCTACGAGCAGTACTTC. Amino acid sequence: CASSKGRDTFYEQYF.

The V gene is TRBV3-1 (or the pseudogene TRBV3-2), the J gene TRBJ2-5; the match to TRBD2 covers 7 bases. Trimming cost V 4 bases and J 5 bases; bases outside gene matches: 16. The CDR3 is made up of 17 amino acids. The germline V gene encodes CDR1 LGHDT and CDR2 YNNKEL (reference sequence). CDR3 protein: CASSPGGRALVGETQYF. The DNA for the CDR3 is TGTGCCAGCAGCCCGGGGGGAAGGGCCCTGGTGGGCGAGACCCAGTACTTC.

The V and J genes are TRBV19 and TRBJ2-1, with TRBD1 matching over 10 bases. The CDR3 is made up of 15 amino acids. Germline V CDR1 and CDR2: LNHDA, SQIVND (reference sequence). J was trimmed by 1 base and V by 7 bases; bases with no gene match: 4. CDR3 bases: TGTGCCAGTATGAGGGACAGGGGATCCTACAATGAGCAGTTCTTC. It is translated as CASMRDRGSYNEQFF.

CDR3: CASRPAGASSSGYTF. CDR3 bases: TGTGCCAGCAGGCCCGCGGGGGCAAGTTCCTCTGGCTACACCTTC. The gene calls are TRBV3-1 (or the pseudogene TRBV3-2) and TRBJ1-2; a weak D match, TRBD1 (6 bases). The ends were cut back, 6 bases at V and 7 bases at J, with 21 bases in the middle. Germline CDR1 reads LGHDT; CDR2 reads YNNKEL (reference sequence). The CDR3 has 15 amino acids.